These 24 T cell receptor beta chains originate from one sample sequenced in a study of OX40 agonist ivuxolimab in advanced cancers. Sequenced by immunoSEQ multiplex PCR; TCRdb stores in-frame clones only, minus some. The sample records 40,000 to 60,000 clones, roughly 90% being singletons. Here the sequenced sample was CD4+ or CD8+ T cells sorted from blood, taken in a trial of the OX40 agonist ivuxolimab. All receptors derive from an adult with an advanced solid tumor such as melanoma, head and neck, liver or kidney cancer.

V gene TRBV30 combines with J gene TRBJ1-5, with 11 nucleotides matching TRBD1. Germline V CDR1 and CDR2: GTSNPN, SVGIG (reference sequence). This CDR3 comprises 16 residues. Trimming removed 5 bases from V and 9 bases from J; junction bases left unmatched: 15. The CDR3 DNA is TGTGCCTGGTCTAGGGGGACAGGGGGGAATTTGGGGCCCCAGCATTTT. As protein: CAWSRGTGGNLGPQHF.

The chain combines TRBV29-1 with TRBJ2-2, with a weak D call TRBD2 (6 bases). Germline V gene sequence: CDR1 SQVTM, CDR2 ANQGSEA. The CDR3 is 15 amino acids. The V end was cut by 2 bases, the J end by 5 bases, with 15 bases between. The CDR3 is CSVELAEGGTGELFF. The DNA of the CDR3 is TGCAGCGTTGAACTAGCTGAAGGAGGGACCGGGGAGCTGTTTTTT.

The chain has TRBV10-3 and TRBJ1-3, with 8 bases aligning to TRBD1. Gene TRBJ2-2 matches the end of the DNA better, so the J call may be wrong. The CDR3 is 17 residues long. Germline V gene data show CDR1 as ENHRY and CDR2 as SYGVKD. The CDR3 DNA reads TGTGCCATCAGTGAGTGGGTAGGACAGGGGAACACCGGGGAGCTGTTTTTT. It specifies CAISEWVGQGNTGELFF.

The rearrangement links TRBV19 to TRBJ1-4; D gene unclear. Germline V gene lookup returns CDR1 LNHDA and CDR2 SQIVND (reference sequence). The CDR3 loop spans 13 amino acids. The V end lost 5 bases, the J end lost 4 bases, and 8 bases lay between the germline ends. The CDR3 bases are TGTGCCAGTAGTGGGCTAAATAATGAAAAACTGTTTTTT. Its protein product is CASSGLNNEKLFF.

The chain recombines TRBV5-1 with TRBJ2-7; D gene uncertain. Between the trimmed V and J ends, which lost 4 bases and 6 bases, there was a span of 11 bases. This CDR3 contains 12 residues. Germline loops: CDR1 SGHRS, CDR2 YFSETQ. CDR3 sequence: CASSGVGTEQYF. For the CDR3, the DNA is TGCGCCAGCAGCGGCGTGGGTACCGAGCAGTACTTC.

The rearrangement links TRBV10-3 to TRBJ1-1; D call uncertain. This CDR3 has 14 amino acids. Trimming pared 3 bases from V and 7 bases from J, leaving 15 bases between. Germline V gene data show CDR1 as ENHRY and CDR2 as SYGVKD. The CDR3 reads CAISEGSARGEAFF. The DNA of the CDR3 is TGTGCCATCAGTGAAGGTTCAGCTCGTGGTGAAGCTTTCTTT.

The chain joins TRBV27 to TRBJ1-2; no clear D gene. This CDR3 region has 13 residues. V lost 3 bases and J 3 bases, leaving 8 bases between the germline ends. Looked up from germline, CDR1 is MNHEY and CDR2 is SMNVEV (reference sequence). CDR3 DNA sequence: TGTGCCAGCAGTTTTAGGGATGACTATGGCTACACCTTC. It specifies CASSFRDDYGYTF.

J is TRBJ2-1 and V is TRBV6-4; the D gene is possibly TRBD2 (7 bases). Germline V gene lookup returns CDR1 MRHNA and CDR2 SNTAGT. V lost 8 bases and J lost 6, with 14 bases in between. This CDR3 spans 13 amino acids. The CDR3 spells CASGGASLNEQFF. DNA for the CDR3: TGTGCCAGCGGGGGGGCCAGTCTCAATGAGCAGTTCTTC.

V and J are TRBV25-1 and TRBJ1-6, with D maybe TRBD1 (5 bases). Germline V lookup: CDR1 MGHDK, CDR2 SYGVNS. V was clipped by 4 bases and J by 9 bases, with 10 bases between them. This CDR3 is built from 13 residues. The CDR3 nucleotides read TGTGCCAGCAGTGGGACTGGGGGTTCACCCCTCCACTTT. Protein: CASSGTGGSPLHF.

The chain has TRBV14 and TRBJ2-3, with a tentative D call TRBD1 (5 bases). Trimming cost V 1 base and J 4 bases, with 9 bases left between them. CDR3 length: 14 residues. Germline V lookup: CDR1 SGHDN, CDR2 FVKESK. The CDR3 region has the DNA TGTGCCAGCAGCCAAGGCAGGGCGCCAGATACGCAGTATTTT. Translation: CASSQGRAPDTQYF.

The chain recombines TRBV5-4 with TRBJ2-2; 8 nucleotides line up with TRBD1. The V gene end was trimmed by 2 bases and the J gene end by 5 bases; junction bases not matched to a gene: 5. CDR3 size: 15 residues. The germline V gene has CDR1 SGHNT and CDR2 YYREEE (reference sequence). The CDR3 sequence is CASSLKTGATGELFF. CDR3 sequence (DNA): TGTGCCAGCAGCTTAAAGACAGGGGCGACCGGGGAGCTGTTTTTT.

V gene TRBV6-1 combines with J gene TRBJ1-5; tentative D call: TRBD1 (5 bases). V was clipped by 4 bases and J by 4 bases, with 14 bases between them. Per germline, CDR1 MNHNS and CDR2 SASEGT. The CDR3 totals 15 residues. This CDR3 reads CASSGPAGINQPQHF. In nucleotides, the CDR3 is TGTGCCAGCAGTGGACCGGCAGGGATTAATCAGCCCCAGCATTTT.

The chain carries TRBV5-1 and TRBJ2-3; TRBD1 matches 7 bases. The junction had 7 bases not matched to a gene; V was cut back by 8 bases and J by 4 bases. The CDR3 consists of 13 residues. Germline CDR1 reads SGHRS; CDR2 reads YFSETQ. The DNA for the CDR3 is TGCGCCAGTGGTAATCAGGGGGCAGATACGCAGTATTTT. Encoded protein: CASGNQGADTQYF.

The chain recombines TRBV5-5 with TRBJ2-6; tentative D call: TRBD2 (5 bases). V lost 2 bases, J lost 4 bases, and 10 bases lay in between. The CDR3 totals 15 residues. Germline V gene data show CDR1 as SGHKS and CDR2 as YYEKEE (reference sequence). CDR3 sequence: CASSLTRAGANVLTF. DNA of the CDR3: TGTGCCAGCAGCTTAACGAGGGCCGGGGCCAACGTCCTGACTTTC.

The J gene is TRBJ1-2, the V gene TRBV19, with D perhaps matching TRBD1 (6 bases). Germline CDR1 is LNHDA and CDR2 is SQIVND (reference sequence). This CDR3 comprises 14 residues. Trimming stripped 4 bases from V and 7 bases from J, with 16 bases between. This chain's CDR3 is CASSTVGGVFGYTF. CDR3 nucleotide sequence: TGTGCCAGTAGTACGGTGGGGGGCGTATTTGGCTACACCTTC.

This rearrangement joins TRBV28 to TRBJ2-7; 8 nucleotides align to TRBD1. From germline, CDR1 is MDHEN and CDR2 SYDVKM. The J segment lost 5 bases and the V segment lost 4 bases, leaving 7 bases of the junction unmatched. The CDR3 is made up of 14 amino acids. The CDR3, as DNA: TGTGCCAGCAGTTCCGGGACAGGCTCTAACGAGCAGTACTTC. This translates into CASSSGTGSNEQYF.

This rearrangement joins TRBV18 to TRBJ2-5, with TRBD2 matching 13 bases. J gave up 5 bases and V 4 bases, and 4 bases lay outside the gene matches. This CDR3 spans 15 amino acids. Per the germline V gene, CDR1 is KGHSH and CDR2 is LQKENI. The CDR3 DNA sequence: TGTGCCAGCTCACGGACTAGCGGGAGTAGGGAGACCCAGTACTTC. Protein: CASSRTSGSRETQYF.

This clone came up once. Relative to the germline gene, one junction end is altered; a read error may explain this. V gene TRBV7-7 combines with J gene TRBJ2-5; 11 positions match TRBD2. CDR1 SSHAT and CDR2 FNYEAQ come from the germline V gene (reference sequence). CDR3 length: 17 residues. The CDR3 nucleotides are TGTGCTAGCAGCCCTGGCCTGGGTAGCGGGGGGGGAGAGACCCAGTACTTC. Translation: CASSPGLGSGGGETQYF.

The chain joins TRBV28 to TRBJ1-1; D remains ambiguous. CDR3 length equals 14 residues. V was shortened by 1 base and J by 0 bases, with 6 bases between the two germline ends. The germline CDR1 and CDR2 sequences are MDHEN and SYDVKM. The CDR3 DNA sequence: TGTGCCAGCAGTTTATCATCGTTGAACACTGAAGCTTTCTTT. It specifies CASSLSSLNTEAFF.

This clone appeared once. The CDR3: CASSVGGEQFF. The CDR3 nucleotides read TGTGCCAGCAGCGTAGGGGGCGAGCAGTTCTTC. The rearrangement uses TRBV9 and TRBJ2-1; D may be TRBD1 (5 bases). Germline assignment: CDR1 SGDLS and CDR2 YYNGEE. Trimming took 0 bases from V and 10 from J, leaving 5 bases between them. The CDR3 spans 11 residues.

This clone appeared once. The rearrangement links TRBV11-2 to TRBJ1-2; TRBD1 might be the D (5 bases). CDR3 length equals 13 residues. Germline lookup yields CDR1 SGHAT and CDR2 FQNNGV. Trimming removed 3 bases from V and 7 bases from J, with 12 bases in between. The CDR3 protein is CASSLSLRVGYTF. In nucleotides, the CDR3 is TGTGCCAGCAGCTTGAGCCTCAGGGTTGGCTACACCTTC.

The chain uses TRBV6-1 and TRBJ2-7, with 8 nucleotides matching TRBD1. CDR1 and CDR2 from the germline V gene are MNHNS and SASEGT. The CDR3 has 15 residues. V lost 7 bases, J lost 6 bases, and 14 bases stayed unmatched. This chain's CDR3 is CASKSSPTGVSEQYF. For the CDR3, the DNA is TGTGCCAGCAAGAGTTCGCCGACAGGGGTCTCCGAGCAGTACTTC.

The chain links TRBV10-3 to TRBJ1-2; no clear D. This CDR3 region has 14 residues. Germline values: CDR1 ENHRY, CDR2 SYGVKD. With 7 bases removed from V and 4 bases from J, the gap between germline ends came to 16 bases. The CDR3 nucleotides are TGTGCCATCAACCCGGGAGGGTTGGGCTATGGCTACACCTTC. It yields the protein CAINPGGLGYGYTF.

The V call is TRBV5-6, the J call TRBJ1-6; D unclear. Per the germline V gene, CDR1 is SGHDT and CDR2 is YYEEEE. The V end lost 3 bases, the J end lost 1 base, and 14 bases lay between the germline ends. The CDR3 consists of 17 residues. CDR3 DNA sequence: TGTGCCAGCAGCTCGGCCATTACATGGTCCTATAATTCACCCCTCCACTTT. This translates into CASSSAITWSYNSPLHF.